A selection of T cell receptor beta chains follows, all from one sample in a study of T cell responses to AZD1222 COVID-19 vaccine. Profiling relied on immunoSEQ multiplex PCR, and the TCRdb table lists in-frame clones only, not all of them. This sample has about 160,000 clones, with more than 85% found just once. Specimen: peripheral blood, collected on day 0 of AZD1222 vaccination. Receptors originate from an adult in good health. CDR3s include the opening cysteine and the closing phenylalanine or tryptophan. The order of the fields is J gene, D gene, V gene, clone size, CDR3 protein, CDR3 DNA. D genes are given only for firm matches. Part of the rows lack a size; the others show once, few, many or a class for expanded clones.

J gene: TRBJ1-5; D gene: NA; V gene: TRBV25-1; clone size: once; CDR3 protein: CASSDRTSYQPQHF; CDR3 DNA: TGTGCCAGCAGTGATAGGACCAGTTATCAGCCCCAGCATTTT
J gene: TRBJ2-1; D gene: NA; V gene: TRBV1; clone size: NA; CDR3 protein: CTSRRLPPRNEQFF; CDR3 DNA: TGCACCAGCAGGCGGTTACCTCCTAGGAATGAGCAGTTCTTC
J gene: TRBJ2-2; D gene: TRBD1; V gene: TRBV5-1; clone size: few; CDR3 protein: CASSPGQRANTGELFF; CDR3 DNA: TGCGCCAGCAGCCCGGGACAGCGCGCGAACACCGGGGAGCTGTTTTTT
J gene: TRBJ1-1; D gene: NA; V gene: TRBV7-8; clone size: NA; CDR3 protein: CASSPRQLMNTEAFF; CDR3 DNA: TGTGCCAGCAGCCCACGACAGTTAATGAACACTGAAGCTTTCTTT
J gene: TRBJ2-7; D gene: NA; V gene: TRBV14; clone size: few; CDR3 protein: CASSQDLSPGYSYEQYF; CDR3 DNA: TGTGCCAGCAGCCAAGATTTGTCTCCAGGTTACTCCTACGAGCAGTACTTC
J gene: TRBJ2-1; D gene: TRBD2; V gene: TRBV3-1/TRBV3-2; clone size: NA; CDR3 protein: CASSPLAGRVGNEQFF; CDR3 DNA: TGTGCCAGCAGCCCACTAGCGGGCCGTGTAGGCAATGAGCAGTTCTTC
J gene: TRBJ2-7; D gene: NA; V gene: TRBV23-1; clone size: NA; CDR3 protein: CASSQSSISYEQYF; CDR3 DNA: TGCGCCAGCAGTCAATCATCTATCTCCTACGAGCAGTACTTC
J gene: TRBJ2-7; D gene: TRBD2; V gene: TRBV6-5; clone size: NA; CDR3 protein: CASRLRSSGAYEQYF; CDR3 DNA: TGTGCCAGCCGCTTACGGAGTAGCGGGGCCTACGAGCAGTACTTC
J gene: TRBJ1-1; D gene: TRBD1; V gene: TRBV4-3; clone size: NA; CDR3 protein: CASSPLTGGTEAFF; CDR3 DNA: TGCGCCAGCAGCCCCTTGACAGGGGGCACTGAAGCTTTCTTT
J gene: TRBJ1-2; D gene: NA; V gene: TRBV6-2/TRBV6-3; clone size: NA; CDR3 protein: CASSYSPVSNYGYTF; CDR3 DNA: TGTGCCAGCAGTTACAGCCCGGTTAGTAACTATGGCTACACCTTC
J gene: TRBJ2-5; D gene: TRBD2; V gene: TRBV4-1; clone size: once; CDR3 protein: CASSSGQAGVGETQYF; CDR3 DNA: TGCGCCAGCAGTTCAGGCCAGGCGGGAGTGGGAGAGACCCAGTACTTC
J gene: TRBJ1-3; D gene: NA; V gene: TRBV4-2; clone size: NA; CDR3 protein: CASSQSPPGGGNTIYF; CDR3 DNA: TGTGCCAGCAGCCAATCACCCCCCGGGGGCGGAAACACCATATATTTT
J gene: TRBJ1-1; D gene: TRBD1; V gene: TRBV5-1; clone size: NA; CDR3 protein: CASSLAKGGGNTEAFF; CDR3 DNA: TGCGCCAGCAGCTTGGCCAAAGGGGGCGGGAACACTGAAGCTTTCTTT
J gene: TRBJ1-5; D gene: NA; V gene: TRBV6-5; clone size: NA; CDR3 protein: CASSLTHGNQPQHF; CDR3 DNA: TGTGCCAGCAGTCTTACCCACGGGAATCAGCCCCAGCATTTT
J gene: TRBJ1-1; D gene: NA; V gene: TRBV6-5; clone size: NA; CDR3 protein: CASGLNTEAFF; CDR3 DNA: TGTGCCAGCGGGTTGAACACTGAAGCTTTCTTT
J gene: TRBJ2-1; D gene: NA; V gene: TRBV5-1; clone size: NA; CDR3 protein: CASSLGLRDEQFF; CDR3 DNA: TGCGCCAGCAGCTTGGGACTCCGTGATGAGCAGTTCTTC
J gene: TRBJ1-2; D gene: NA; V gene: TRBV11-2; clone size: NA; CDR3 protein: CASSSVGGGYGYTF; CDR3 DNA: TGTGCCAGCAGCTCCGTGGGTGGAGGCTATGGCTACACCTTC
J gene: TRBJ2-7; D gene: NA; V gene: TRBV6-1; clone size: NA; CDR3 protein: CASSEVQIKSSYEQYF; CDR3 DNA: TGTGCCAGCAGTGAGGTACAGATAAAAAGCTCCTACGAGCAGTACTTC
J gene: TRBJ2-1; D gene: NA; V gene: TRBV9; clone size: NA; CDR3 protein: CASGGPDNEQFF; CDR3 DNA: TGTGCCTCAGGCGGGCCCGACAATGAGCAGTTCTTC
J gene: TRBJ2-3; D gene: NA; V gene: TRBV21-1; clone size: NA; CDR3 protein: CASRVGGESTDTQYF; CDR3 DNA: TGTGCCAGCAGAGTAGGGGGGGAGAGTACAGATACGCAGTATTTT
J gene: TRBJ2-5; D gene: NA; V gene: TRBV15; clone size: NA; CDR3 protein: CATSRDDRPGETQYF; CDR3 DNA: TGTGCCACCAGCAGAGATGACCGCCCGGGCGAGACCCAGTACTTC
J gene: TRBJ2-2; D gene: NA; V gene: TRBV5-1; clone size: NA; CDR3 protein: CASSPWPRGKTGELFF; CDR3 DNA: TGCGCCAGCAGCCCCTGGCCTAGGGGAAAAACCGGGGAGCTGTTTTTT
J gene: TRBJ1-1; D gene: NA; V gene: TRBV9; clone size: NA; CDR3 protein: CASSVGGRMNTEAFF; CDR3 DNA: TGTGCCAGCAGCGTAGGGGGACGGATGAACACTGAAGCTTTCTTT
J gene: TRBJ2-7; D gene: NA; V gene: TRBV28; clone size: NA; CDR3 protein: CASYEQYF; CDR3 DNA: TGTGCCAGCTACGAGCAGTACTTC
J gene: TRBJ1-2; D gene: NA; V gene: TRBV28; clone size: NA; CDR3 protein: CASSFGSTNYGYTF; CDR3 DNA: TGTGCCAGCAGTTTTGGGTCCACTAACTATGGCTACACCTTC
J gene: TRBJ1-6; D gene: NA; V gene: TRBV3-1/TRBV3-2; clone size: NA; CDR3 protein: CASSQQTGLRDSPLHF; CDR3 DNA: TGTGCCAGCAGCCAACAAACCGGACTAAGAGACTCACCCCTCCACTTT
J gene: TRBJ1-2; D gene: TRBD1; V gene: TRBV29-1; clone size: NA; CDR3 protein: CSAKQGVDGYTF; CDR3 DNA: TGCAGCGCAAAACAGGGGGTTGATGGCTACACCTTC
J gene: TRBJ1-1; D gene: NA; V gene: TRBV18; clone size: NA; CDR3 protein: CASSQKDGNTEAFF; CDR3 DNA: TGTGCCAGCTCACAAAAGGACGGGAACACTGAAGCTTTCTTT
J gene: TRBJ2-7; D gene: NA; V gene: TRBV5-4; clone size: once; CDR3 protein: CASSLTALPHEQYF; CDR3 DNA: TGTGCCAGCAGCTTGACAGCACTGCCCCACGAGCAGTACTTC
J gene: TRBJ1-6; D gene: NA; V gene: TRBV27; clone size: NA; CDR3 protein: CASRTRDPFHPLHF; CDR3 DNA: TGTGCCAGCAGGACCAGGGACCCATTCCACCCCCTCCACTTT
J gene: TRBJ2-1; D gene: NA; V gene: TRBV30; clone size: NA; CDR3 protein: CAWSAQNNEQFF; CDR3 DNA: TGTGCCTGGAGTGCACAGAACAATGAGCAGTTCTTC